Listed here are 3 T cell receptor beta chains from one sample, sequenced in a study of a mutant IDH1 vaccine in newly diagnosed glioma. The data were produced by immunoSEQ multiplex PCR, yet TCRdb's version contains in-frame clones alone and is incomplete. In the table there are around 30,000 clones, around 90% of which are singletons. Time point specified: week 11, during vaccination. It was 300 ug of mutant IDH1 20-mer peptide that made up each vaccine dose, given with topical imiquimod. Their antigens are not known. This specimen was PBMCs, taken from a glioma patient whose treatment included an IDH1 peptide vaccine. These receptors came from a man between 18 and 29 years old with glioma.

This chain uses TRBV6-1 with TRBJ1-1; TRBD1 matches 7 bases. The CDR3 is 14 residues long. Germline V gene data show CDR1 as MNHNS and CDR2 as SASEGT. With 2 bases clipped from V and 4 bases from J, the junction kept 4 bases outside the gene matches. The CDR3, as DNA: TGTGCCAGCAGTGAAACAGGGGCGAGCACTGAAGCTTTCTTT. Translation: CASSETGASTEAFF.

CDR3 sequence: CASSIPGTSRRYNEQFF. CDR3 DNA sequence: TGCGCCAGCAGCATACCCGGGACTAGCAGGAGGTACAATGAGCAGTTCTTC. The genes are TRBV4-1 and TRBJ2-1; the match to TRBD2 covers 9 bases. The V and J ends lost 5 bases and 4 bases, in that order; junction bases with no gene match: 12. This CDR3 has 17 amino acids. In germline, CDR1 is MGHRA, CDR2 YSYEKL.

The chain carries TRBV19 and TRBJ2-2, with D possibly called TRBD1 or TRBD2 (5 bases each). Germline V lookup: CDR1 LNHDA, CDR2 SQIVND (reference sequence). V lost 6 bases and J 4 bases, leaving 12 bases between the germline ends. The CDR3 spans 14 residues. CDR3 loop: CASSPRDGTGELFF. CDR3 bases: TGTGCCAGTAGCCCCCGGGACGGCACCGGGGAGCTGTTTTTT.